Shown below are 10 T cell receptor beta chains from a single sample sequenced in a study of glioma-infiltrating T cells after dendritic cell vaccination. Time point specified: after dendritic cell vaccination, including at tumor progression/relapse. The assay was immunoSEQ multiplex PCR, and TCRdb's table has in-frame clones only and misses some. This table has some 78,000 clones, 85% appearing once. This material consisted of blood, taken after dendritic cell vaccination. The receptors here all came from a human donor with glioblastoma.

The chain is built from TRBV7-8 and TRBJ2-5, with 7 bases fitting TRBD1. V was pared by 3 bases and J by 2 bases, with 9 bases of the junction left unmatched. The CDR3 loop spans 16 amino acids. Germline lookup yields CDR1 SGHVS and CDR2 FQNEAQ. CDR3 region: CASSFNSRQGQETQYF. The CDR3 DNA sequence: TGTGCCAGCAGCTTTAATTCACGACAGGGACAAGAGACCCAGTACTTC.

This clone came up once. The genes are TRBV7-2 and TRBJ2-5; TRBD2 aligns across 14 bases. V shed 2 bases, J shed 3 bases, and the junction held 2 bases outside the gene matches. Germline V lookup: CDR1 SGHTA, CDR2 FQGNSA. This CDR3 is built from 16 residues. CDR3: CASSLLGLAGEETQYF. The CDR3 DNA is TGTGCCAGCAGCTTACTGGGACTAGCGGGAGAAGAGACCCAGTACTTC.

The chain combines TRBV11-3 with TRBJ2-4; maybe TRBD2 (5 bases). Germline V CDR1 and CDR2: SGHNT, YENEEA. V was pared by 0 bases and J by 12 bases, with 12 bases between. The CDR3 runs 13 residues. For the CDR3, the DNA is TGTGCCAGCAGCTTAGACAGTAGAGGGTCTCAGTACTTC. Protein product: CASSLDSRGSQYF.

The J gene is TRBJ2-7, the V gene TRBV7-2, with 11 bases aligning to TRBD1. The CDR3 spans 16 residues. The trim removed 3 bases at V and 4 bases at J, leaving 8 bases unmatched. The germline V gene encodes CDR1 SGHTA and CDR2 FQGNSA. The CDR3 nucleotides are TGTGCCAGCAGCTTCGTAGGACAGGGGGCTTTTTACGAGCAGTACTTC. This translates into CASSFVGQGAFYEQYF.

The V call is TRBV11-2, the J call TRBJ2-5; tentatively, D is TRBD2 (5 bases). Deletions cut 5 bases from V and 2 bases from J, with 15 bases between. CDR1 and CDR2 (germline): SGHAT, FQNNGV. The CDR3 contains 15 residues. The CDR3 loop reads CASSPARSGQETQYF. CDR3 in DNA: TGTGCCAGCAGCCCGGCGAGGAGCGGACAAGAGACCCAGTACTTC.

Here the CDR3 reads CASSSGDGTSPDEQFF. The CDR3 DNA follows: TGTGCCAGCAGCTCGGGGGACGGGACTAGCCCCGATGAGCAGTTCTTC. The chain is built from TRBV5-4 and TRBJ2-1; 9 bases align to TRBD2. The CDR3 extends over 16 amino acids. CDR1 is SGHNT, CDR2 YYREEE, per germline (reference sequence). Trimming at V came to 3 bases and at J to 8 bases, leaving 12 bases not matched to a gene.

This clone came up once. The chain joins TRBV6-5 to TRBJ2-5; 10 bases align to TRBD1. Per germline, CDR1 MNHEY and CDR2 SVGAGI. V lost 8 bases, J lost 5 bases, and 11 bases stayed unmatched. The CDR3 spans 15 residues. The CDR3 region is CASAGTGVARETQYF. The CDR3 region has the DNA TGTGCCAGCGCAGGGACAGGGGTAGCACGGGAGACCCAGTACTTC.

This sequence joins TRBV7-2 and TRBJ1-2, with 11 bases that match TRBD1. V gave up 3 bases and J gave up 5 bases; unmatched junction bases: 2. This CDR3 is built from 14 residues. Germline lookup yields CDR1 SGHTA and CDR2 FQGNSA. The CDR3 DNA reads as TGTGCCAGCAGCTTCCGGGACAGGGGGTATGGCTACACCTTC. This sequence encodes CASSFRDRGYGYTF. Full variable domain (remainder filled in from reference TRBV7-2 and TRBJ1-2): GAGVSQSPSNKVTEKGKDVELRCDPISGHTALYWYRQSLGQGLEFLIYFQGNSAPDKSGLPSDRFSAERTGGSVSTLTIQRTQQEDSAVYLCASSFRDRGYGYTFGSGTRLTVV.

The CDR3: CASSPGQSTDTQYF. CDR3 nucleotide sequence: TGTGCCAGCAGCCCGGGACAGAGCACAGATACGCAGTATTTT. J is TRBJ2-3 and V is TRBV28; 7 positions agree with TRBD1. The trim removed 6 bases at V and 0 bases at J, leaving 3 bases unmatched. CDR3 length equals 14 residues. From germline, CDR1 is MDHEN and CDR2 SYDVKM.

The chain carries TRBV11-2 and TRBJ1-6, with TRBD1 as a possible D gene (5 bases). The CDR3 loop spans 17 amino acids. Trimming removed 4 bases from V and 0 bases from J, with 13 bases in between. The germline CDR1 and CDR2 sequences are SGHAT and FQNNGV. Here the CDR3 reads CASSSLLGHSYNSPLHF. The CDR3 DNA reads TGTGCCAGCAGCTCCCTACTTGGACACTCCTATAATTCACCCCTCCACTTT.